This T cell receptor beta chain was recovered during a study of blood T cell repertoires in COVID-19. This clone was counted between two and nine times. Authors' methods: Reference gene primer amplification gave nucleated cell count estimates. The method was immunoSEQ multiplex PCR; TCRdb's version includes in-frame clones alone and lacks a portion of them. V and J calls and clone size come straight from that table; D and trimming were deduced from the DNA. This table holds around 130,000 clones, roughly 82% found once. CDR1 and CDR2 from the germline V gene are SGHVS and FQNEAQ. CDR3 length: 18 amino acids. The V segment lost 5 bases and the J segment 2 bases; nucleotides outside the gene matches: 12.

This chain joins TRBV7-8 and TRBJ2-7; 13 bases fit TRBD2. The receptor comes from a human donor in a cohort sampled during active COVID-19. Sequenced material: peripheral blood. CDR3 sequence reads: CASSRTSGGPTGAYEQYF. The CDR3 nucleotides are TGTGCCAGCAGCCGGACTAGCGGGGGACCCACTGGCGCCTACGAGCAGTACTTC.